One and the same sample provided the 11 T cell receptor beta chains below, sequenced in a study of blood T cell repertoires in COVID-19. This table comes from immunoSEQ multiplex PCR, and its TCRdb copy is limited to in-frame clones, with some not included. The sample contains 100,000 to 150,000 clones, around 87% of which appear only once. Sequenced input: peripheral blood. Receptors were obtained from a woman in her sixties or seventies with acute or convalescent COVID-19.

The chain uses TRBV5-3 and TRBJ2-5, with D perhaps matching TRBD2 (7 bases). TRBV5-3 is an open reading frame whose function is uncertain. The V end was cut by 7 bases, the J end by 9 bases, with 25 bases between. The CDR3 has 15 amino acids. Here the CDR3 reads CARLVAGDNPWAQYF. The CDR3 nucleotides read TGTGCCAGACTCGTGGCGGGGGACAACCCGTGGGCCCAGTACTTC.

The chain couples TRBV18 to TRBJ2-7, with 8 bases that match TRBD1. The CDR3 loop spans 14 amino acids. Germline-derived CDR1 and CDR2 are KGHSH and LQKENI. With V trimmed by 6 bases and J by 3 bases, 7 bases remained unmatched. CDR3 DNA: TGTGCCAGCTCCCGGGACAGGATTAGCTACGAGCAGTACTTC. Its protein is CASSRDRISYEQYF.

The chain uses TRBV3-1 (or the pseudogene TRBV3-2) and TRBJ2-7; 11 bases fit TRBD2. CDR1 is LGHDT, CDR2 YNNKEL, per germline (reference sequence). J gave up 3 bases and V 0 bases, and 1 base lay outside the gene matches. The CDR3 contains 15 residues. CDR3 in DNA: TGTGCCAGCAGCCAAGACACTAGCGGGAGCTACGAGCAGTACTTC. The encoded protein is CASSQDTSGSYEQYF.

The chain has TRBV28 and TRBJ2-7; D is perhaps TRBD1 (6 bases). Trimming stripped 3 bases from V and 4 bases from J, with 10 bases between. Germline CDR1 MDHEN, CDR2 SYDVKM. CDR3 length: 13 amino acids. The CDR3 DNA follows: TGTGCCAGCAGTTTGGGACATTTGTACGAGCAGTACTTC. Amino acids: CASSLGHLYEQYF.

This chain uses TRBV21-1 with TRBJ2-7; the table calls TRBD1, which could not be checked here. TRBV21-1 is a known pseudogene. CDR3 length: 15 residues. The CDR3 here is CASSKRQGGVYEQYF. The DNA of the CDR3 is TGTGCCAGCAGCAAACGGCAAGGGGGCGTCTACGAGCAGTACTTC.

The chain combines TRBV28 with TRBJ1-2; TRBD1 is a possible D gene (5 bases). CDR1 is MDHEN, CDR2 SYDVKM, per germline. The length of the CDR3 is 15 residues. V was trimmed by 1 base and J by 1 base, leaving 10 bases between them. The CDR3 reads CASSLLTEGNYGYTF. The CDR3 DNA sequence: TGTGCCAGCAGTTTATTGACAGAAGGTAACTATGGCTACACCTTC.

This sequence joins TRBV2 and TRBJ2-7; a weak D match, TRBD2 (7 bases). Trimming cost V 7 bases and J 0 bases, with 19 bases left between them. CDR1 is SNHLY and CDR2 is FYNNEI in the germline V gene. CDR3 size: 16 residues. The CDR3 nucleotides read TGTGCCAGCAACATGTGGGGGGGCCTAAGCTCCTACGAGCAGTACTTC. It yields the protein CASNMWGGLSSYEQYF.

This clone appeared a single time. V usage is TRBV7-2 and J usage is TRBJ1-2, with D hard to call. V lost 1 base to trimming and J lost 5 bases, with 20 bases between them. CDR1 is SGHTA and CDR2 is FQGNSA in the germline V gene. The CDR3 consists of 17 residues. The chain's CDR3 is CASSLGPGSHDPYGYTF. DNA for the CDR3: TGTGCCAGCAGCTTAGGTCCGGGATCACATGACCCTTATGGCTACACCTTC.

The chain joins TRBV30 to TRBJ1-5, with TRBD1 as a possible D gene (5 bases). The V and J ends lost 2 bases and 4 bases respectively, with 9 bases between them. This CDR3 has 13 amino acids. Germline V CDR1 and CDR2: GTSNPN, SVGIG (reference sequence). CDR3 bases: TGTGCCTGGAGTCCCCGACAGAATCAGCCCCAGCATTTT. Protein: CAWSPRQNQPQHF. Drawing the rest from reference TRBV30 and TRBJ1-5, the complete variable domain is SQTIHQWPATLVQPVGSPLSLECTVEGTSNPNLYWYRQAAGRGLQLLFYSVGIGQISSEVPQNLSASRPQDRQFILSSKKLLLSDSGFYLCAWSPRQNQPQHFGDGTRLSIL.

The chain couples TRBV9 to TRBJ2-1; TRBD1 matches at 10 bases. Unmatched junction bases numbered 6, after V lost 2 bases and J lost 10 bases. There are 14 residues in the CDR3. In germline, CDR1 is SGDLS, CDR2 YYNGEE. The CDR3 sequence: CASSVRQGADEQFF. DNA for the CDR3: TGTGCCAGCAGCGTCAGACAGGGGGCAGACGAGCAGTTCTTC. The whole variable domain, remainder taken from reference TRBV9 and TRBJ2-1, is DSGVTQTPKHLITATGQRVTLRCSPRSGDLSVYWYQQSLDQGLQFLIQYYNGEERAKGNILERFSAQQFPDLHSELNLSSLELGDSALYFCASSVRQGADEQFFGPGTRLTVL.

V is TRBV7-9 and J is TRBJ1-2, with D possibly matching TRBD1 (5 bases). The germline V gene has CDR1 SEHNR and CDR2 FQNEAQ (reference sequence). This CDR3 region has 15 residues. Trimming shortened V by 2 bases and J by 0 bases, and 10 bases separated the two germline ends. In DNA, the CDR3 is TGTGCCAGCAGCTTAAAGGGGCCAGCTAACTATGGCTACACCTTC. This translates into CASSLKGPANYGYTF.